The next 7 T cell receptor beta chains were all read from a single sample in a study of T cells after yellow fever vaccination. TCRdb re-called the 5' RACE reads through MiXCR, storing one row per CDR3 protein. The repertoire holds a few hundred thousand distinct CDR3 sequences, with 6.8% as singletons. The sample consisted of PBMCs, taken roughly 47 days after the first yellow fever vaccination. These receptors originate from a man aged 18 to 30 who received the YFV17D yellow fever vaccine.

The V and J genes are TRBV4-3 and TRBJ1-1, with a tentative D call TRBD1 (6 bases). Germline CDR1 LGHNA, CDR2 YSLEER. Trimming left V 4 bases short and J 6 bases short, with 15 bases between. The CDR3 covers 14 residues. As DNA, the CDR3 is TGCGCCAGCAGCCGAGTAACAGGGCAAGCTGAAGCTTTCTTT. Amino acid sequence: CASSRVTGQAEAFF.

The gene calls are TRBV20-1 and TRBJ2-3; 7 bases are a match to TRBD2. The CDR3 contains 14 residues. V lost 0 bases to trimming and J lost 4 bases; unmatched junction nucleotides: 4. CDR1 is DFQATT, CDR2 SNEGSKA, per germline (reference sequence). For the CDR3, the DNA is TGCAGTGCTAGAGATATAGGGAGGGCAGATACGCAGTATTTT. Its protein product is CSARDIGRADTQYF.

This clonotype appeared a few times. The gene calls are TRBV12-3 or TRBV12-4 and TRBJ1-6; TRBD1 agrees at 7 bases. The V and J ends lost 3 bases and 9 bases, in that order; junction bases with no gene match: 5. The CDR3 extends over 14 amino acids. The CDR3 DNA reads TGTGCCAGCAGTTTCGACAGGGTTGCTTCACCCCTCCACTTT. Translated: CASSFDRVASPLHF.

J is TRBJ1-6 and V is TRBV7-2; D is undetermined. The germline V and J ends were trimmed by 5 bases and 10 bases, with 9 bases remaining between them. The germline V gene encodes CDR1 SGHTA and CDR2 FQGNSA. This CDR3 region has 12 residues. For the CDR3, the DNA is TGTGCCAGCAGCGCCCCGGGGTCACCCCTCCACTTT. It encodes CASSAPGSPLHF.

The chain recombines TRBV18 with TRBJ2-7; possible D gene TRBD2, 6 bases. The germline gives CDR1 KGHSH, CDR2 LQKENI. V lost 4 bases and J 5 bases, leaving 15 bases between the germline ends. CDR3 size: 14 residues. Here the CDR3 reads CASSRYRETDEQYF. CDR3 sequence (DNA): TGTGCCAGCTCACGCTACCGGGAGACGGACGAGCAGTACTTC.

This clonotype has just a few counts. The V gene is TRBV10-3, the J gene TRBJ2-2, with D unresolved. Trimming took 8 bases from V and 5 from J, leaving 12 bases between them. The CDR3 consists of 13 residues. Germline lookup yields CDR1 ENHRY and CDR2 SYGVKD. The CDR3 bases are TGTGCCATCCACTTTTCCGCGACCGGGGAGCTGTTTTTT. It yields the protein CAIHFSATGELFF.

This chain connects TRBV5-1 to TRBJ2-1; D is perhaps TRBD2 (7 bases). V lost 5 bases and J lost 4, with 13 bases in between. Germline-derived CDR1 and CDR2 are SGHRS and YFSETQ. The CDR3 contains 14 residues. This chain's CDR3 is CASRRGGGYNEQFF. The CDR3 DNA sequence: TGCGCCAGCAGAAGAGGGGGGGGTTACAATGAGCAGTTCTTC.